The 22 T cell receptor beta chains below all came from one sample that was sequenced in a study of identical twins. MiXCR, applied by TCRdb to the 5' RACE reads, yields one record per CDR3 protein. The profile shows 640,000 or so distinct CDR3 sequences, around 5.7% of them singletons. Sequencing used naive T cells sorted from blood. The receptors come from a man aged 18 to 30 in good health.

This clonotype was recorded many times. The chain is built from TRBV29-1 and TRBJ2-2, with D perhaps TRBD2 (5 bases). This CDR3 has 13 residues. The V gene's germline CDR1 is SQVTM and CDR2 ANQGSEA. The DNA for the CDR3 is TGCAGTGCCGGACTGATGAACACCGGGGAGCTGTTTTTT. Protein: CSAGLMNTGELFF.

V usage is TRBV10-1 and J usage is TRBJ2-1; the D is unclear. This CDR3 is built from 12 residues. Germline V gene data show CDR1 as WNHNN and CDR2 as SYGVQD (reference sequence). V was trimmed by 6 bases and J by 7 bases, leaving 10 bases between them. The CDR3 sequence: CASRAPGNEQFF. The CDR3 DNA sequence: TGCGCCAGCAGGGCCCCGGGTAATGAGCAGTTCTTC.

This clonotype was counted many times. The chain joins TRBV6-1 to TRBJ2-1; 12 bases agree with TRBD2. With V trimmed by 8 bases and J by 1 base, 9 bases remained unmatched. Germline loops: CDR1 MNHNS, CDR2 SASEGT. The CDR3 runs 17 residues. The CDR3 DNA reads TGTGCCAGCTTGACTGGGACTAGCGGGTTTTCCTACAATGAGCAGTTCTTC. The encoded protein is CASLTGTSGFSYNEQFF.

This chain links TRBV10-3 with TRBJ2-7, with TRBD2 matching 10 bases. The germline gives CDR1 ENHRY, CDR2 SYGVKD. The CDR3 totals 14 residues. V lost 6 bases to trimming and J lost 5 bases; unmatched junction nucleotides: 7. CDR3 coding DNA: TGTGCCATCAGGGAGCGGGAGGGCCTAAACGAGCAGTACTTC. Protein product: CAIREREGLNEQYF.

The chain joins TRBV5-1 to TRBJ1-6; weak D call: TRBD1 (5 bases). The CDR3 consists of 15 residues. V was trimmed by 0 bases and J by 5 bases, leaving 9 bases between them. The V gene's germline CDR1 is SGHRS and CDR2 YFSETQ. The CDR3 DNA sequence: TGCGCCAGCAGCTTGGAGGGACCCCATAATTCACCCCTCCACTTT. The encoded protein is CASSLEGPHNSPLHF.

The V call is TRBV5-6, the J call TRBJ2-1; weak D call: TRBD2 (6 bases). The V end was cut by 7 bases, the J end by 3 bases, with 20 bases between. Germline CDR1 reads SGHDT; CDR2 reads YYEEEE. The CDR3 length is 16 residues. CDR3 in DNA: TGTGCCAGCTATCCACTTACTATGACTAGCTACAATGAGCAGTTCTTC. Translation gives CASYPLTMTSYNEQFF.

V is TRBV3-1 and J is TRBJ2-1; D might be TRBD2 (5 bases). Germline V gives CDR1 LGHDT, CDR2 YNNKEL (reference sequence). V gave up 3 bases and J gave up 8 bases, with 20 bases separating them. The CDR3 is 16 residues long. This chain's CDR3 is CASSHPTSMFLHEQFF. The CDR3 bases are TGTGCCAGCAGCCACCCCACTAGTATGTTCCTTCATGAGCAGTTCTTC.

V usage is TRBV6-6 and J usage is TRBJ2-7; the match to TRBD2 covers 7 bases. Germline assignment: CDR1 MNHNY and CDR2 SVGAGI (reference sequence). Trimming took 2 bases from V and 3 from J; bases not matched to a gene: 1. This CDR3 contains 13 residues. CDR3 bases: TGTGCCAGCAGTTACGGGAGGGACTACGAGCAGTACTTC. Its translation is CASSYGRDYEQYF.

This rearrangement joins TRBV7-9 to TRBJ1-1; D not resolved. The CDR3 spans 13 residues. Germline V CDR1 and CDR2: SEHNR, FQNEAQ (reference sequence). The germline V and J ends were trimmed by 2 bases and 5 bases, with 9 bases remaining between them. The CDR3 sequence: CASSLFSETEAFF. In DNA form, the CDR3 reads TGTGCCAGCAGCTTATTCTCTGAGACTGAAGCTTTCTTT.

This clonotype turned up a few times. The V call is TRBV11-2, the J call TRBJ2-7; 9 nucleotides line up with TRBD2. Unmatched junction bases numbered 5, after V lost 7 bases and J lost 7 bases. Germline-derived CDR1 and CDR2 are SGHAT and FQNNGV. The CDR3 length is 12 residues. This CDR3 is CASTHSGREQYV. CDR3 nucleotide sequence: TGTGCCAGCACACATAGCGGGAGAGAGCAGTACGTC.

This clonotype was recorded a few times. The V gene is TRBV7-2, the J gene TRBJ2-7; TRBD2 matches 11 bases. The V and J ends lost 4 bases and 5 bases, in that order; junction bases with no gene match: 7. Germline CDR1 reads SGHTA; CDR2 reads FQGNSA. This CDR3 region has 15 residues. The CDR3 is CASSSTTSGSHEQYF. The CDR3 DNA sequence: TGTGCCAGCAGCTCGACAACTAGCGGGAGCCACGAGCAGTACTTC.

Ten or more counts support this clonotype. The chain is built from TRBV24-1 and TRBJ1-5; the match to TRBD1 covers 7 bases. The CDR3 covers 13 residues. Germline V CDR1 and CDR2: KGHDR, SFDVKD. V trimming: 6 bases; J trimming: 6 bases; junction bases outside the gene matches: 4. Written as DNA, the CDR3 is TGTGCCACCAGTTCCCAGGGGGGTCAGCCCCAGCATTTT. It is translated as CATSSQGGQPQHF.

In this sample, this clonotype turned up many times. The CDR3 nucleotides read TGTGCCAGCAGCTACCGGGACACCTCCTACGAGCAGTACTTC. Translating gives CASSYRDTSYEQYF. This chain connects TRBV7-6 to TRBJ2-7, with D possibly being TRBD1 (6 bases). This CDR3 contains 14 residues. V was clipped by 4 bases and J by 0 bases, with 10 bases between them. CDR1 and CDR2 from the germline V gene are SGHVS and FNYEAQ.

In regard to this clonotype: A much larger clone lies a single base off, so this may be a read error. The chain employs TRBV5-1 and TRBJ2-3; D unresolved. In germline, CDR1 is SGHRS, CDR2 YFSETQ. This CDR3 is 13 amino acids long. CDR3 in amino acids: CASSSGGEDAQYF. The CDR3 nucleotides read TGCGCCAGCAGCTCGGGTGGAGAAGATGCGCAGTATTTT.

This clonotype has only a few counts. The chain combines TRBV28 with TRBJ2-4; 9 bases agree with TRBD1. J was trimmed by 2 bases and V by 5 bases; bases with no gene match: 10. CDR3 length equals 17 residues. Germline lookup yields CDR1 MDHEN and CDR2 SYDVKM. The DNA of the CDR3 is TGTGCCAGCAGTCAGACCGATGGACAGGGGACCAAAAACATTCAGTACTTC. Residues: CASSQTDGQGTKNIQYF.

This clonotype showed up many times. The chain combines TRBV12-3 or TRBV12-4 with TRBJ2-1; 8 nucleotides line up with TRBD2. CDR3 length: 15 amino acids. V lost 5 bases to trimming and J lost 3 bases; unmatched junction nucleotides: 6. The CDR3 DNA reads TGTGCCAGCAGTCCGGGACTAGGTAGCTACAATGAGCAGTTCTTC. It encodes CASSPGLGSYNEQFF.

This clonotype was detected many times. The chain joins TRBV5-1 to TRBJ2-5; D is possibly TRBD1 or TRBD2 (5 bases each). With 2 bases removed from V and 3 bases from J, the gap between germline ends came to 14 bases. Looked up from germline, CDR1 is SGHRS and CDR2 is YFSETQ. The CDR3 contains 15 residues. CDR3 nucleotides: TGCGCCAGCAGCTTATCAGGGTTGAGGGAAGAGACCCAGTACTTC. Its protein is CASSLSGLREETQYF.

This clonotype was recorded at least ten times. The rearrangement joins TRBV5-6 to TRBJ2-2; TRBD2 might be the D (5 bases). The germline V gene has CDR1 SGHDT and CDR2 YYEEEE. V was shortened by 3 bases and J by 2 bases, with 14 bases between the two germline ends. This CDR3 has 16 residues. CDR3 in DNA: TGTGCCAGCAGCTACCGGACTCATGGAAACACCGGGGAGCTGTTTTTT. Amino acids: CASSYRTHGNTGELFF.

This clonotype came up a few times. This chain joins TRBV27 and TRBJ2-1; TRBD2 matches 7 bases. The length of the CDR3 is 17 residues. Germline V gene sequence: CDR1 MNHEY, CDR2 SMNVEV (reference sequence). J gave up 0 bases and V 6 bases, and 11 bases lay outside the gene matches. CDR3 sequence reads: CASSTTSSGSSYNEQFF. Written as DNA, the CDR3 is TGTGCCAGCAGCACTACTTCTAGCGGTAGCTCCTACAATGAGCAGTTCTTC.

The chain has TRBV2 and TRBJ2-1; 7 bases are a match to TRBD2. J lost 0 bases, V lost 2 bases, and 10 bases had no gene match. This CDR3 contains 18 residues. In germline, CDR1 is SNHLY, CDR2 FYNNEI. The CDR3 nucleotides read TGTGCCAGCAGTGAATCTCGACTAGCCGGCAGCTCCTACAATGAGCAGTTCTTC. Encoded protein: CASSESRLAGSSYNEQFF.

This clonotype was seen many times. The junction and the germline gene differ at one end; a read error may be behind it. The chain employs TRBV28 and TRBJ2-7, with D possibly matching TRBD1 (8 bases). Per germline, CDR1 MDHEN and CDR2 SYDVKM. This CDR3 contains 13 residues. The chain's CDR3 is CGSVDREGYEQYF. DNA for the CDR3: TGCGGCAGCGTGGACAGGGAGGGCTACGAGCAGTACTTC.

This clonotype appeared many times. The rearrangement joins TRBV12-3 or TRBV12-4 to TRBJ2-3; D not certain. Trimming removed 4 bases from V and 4 bases from J, with 12 bases in between. The CDR3 covers 14 residues. CDR3 sequence (DNA): TGTGCCAGCAGTTCCTTGCCTCTTTCAGATACGCAGTATTTT. This codes for CASSSLPLSDTQYF.